This TCR beta chain was sequenced for a study of T cell repertoires in cytomegalovirus infection. Study-level information: In public TCR beta signatures, there were indications of both CMV infection and matching HLA type.

Using its own MiXCR run on the reads, TCRdb lists one record per CDR3 protein. The data contain around 320,000 distinct CDR3 sequences, roughly 9.5% of them seen just once; the ten biggest clones take up 3.5% to 4.5%. In this sample, this clonotype turned up a few times. Its antigen remains unidentified. General study points: Accumulated public TCR beta family frequency recognized individuals carrying CMV together with the relevant HLA. The study found HLA-C-restricted CMV-specific TCR beta clonotypes dominating the ex vivo response.

Trimming removed 3 bases at V and 5 bases at J, with 8 bases between. The CDR3 length is 12 residues. Germline V gives CDR1 MNHNS, CDR2 SASEGT. The chain employs TRBV6-1 and TRBJ2-7, with no clear D. Input material: PBMCs. The receptor was derived from a human donor in good health (CMV status not recorded). Some clones in this sample may be carry-over from other donors' samples. CDR3 sequence: CASSDNLDEQYF. CDR3 coding DNA: TGTGCCAGCAGTGATAATTTGGACGAGCAGTACTTC.